Each of the 23 T cell receptor beta chains below was sequenced from the same sample in a study of cytomegalovirus exposure and HLA in healthy donors. Libraries were prepared by immunoSEQ multiplex PCR; TCRdb keeps only in-frame clonotypes and omits some of them. Of roughly 300,000 clones in the sample, 87% were seen once. The sample was PBMCs. Receptors originate from a woman between 25 and 40 years old in good health and CMV-seropositive.

This chain links TRBV2 with TRBJ2-7, with D perhaps matching TRBD1 (6 bases). V was clipped by 5 bases and J by 3 bases, with 8 bases between them. The CDR3 totals 12 residues. Germline CDR1 SNHLY, CDR2 FYNNEI. The CDR3 region is CASSYRDYEQYF. Written as DNA, the CDR3 is TGTGCCAGCAGTTACAGGGACTACGAGCAGTACTTC.

The rearrangement links TRBV11-2 to TRBJ2-7; TRBD2 aligns across 12 bases. This CDR3 comprises 16 residues. Per the germline V gene, CDR1 is SGHAT and CDR2 is FQNNGV. J lost 6 bases, V lost 5 bases, and 11 bases had no gene match. The DNA of the CDR3 is TGTGCCAGCAGCCCCCCGGGGCTAGCGGGAGGGGGCGAGCAGTACTTC. Protein: CASSPPGLAGGGEQYF.

The chain is built from TRBV30 and TRBJ2-2, with TRBD2 as a possible D gene (6 bases). The germline V gene encodes CDR1 GTSNPN and CDR2 SVGIG (reference sequence). V was trimmed by 2 bases and J by 4 bases, leaving 11 bases between them. CDR3 length: 14 amino acids. This CDR3 is CAWSHGSGTGELFF. In DNA, the CDR3 is TGTGCCTGGAGTCACGGGAGTGGCACCGGGGAGCTGTTTTTT.

Points on this clone: Other nucleotide sequences from this sample produce the same CDR3. The CDR3 DNA reads TGTGCCAGCAGTGGTCAGTATAGCAATCAGCCCCAGCATTTT. Translated, it gives CASSGQYSNQPQHF. V gene TRBV6-1 combines with J gene TRBJ1-5, with D unresolved. Germline V gene data show CDR1 as MNHNS and CDR2 as SASEGT. The V end lost 4 bases, the J end lost 0 bases, and 7 bases lay between the germline ends. This CDR3 has 14 residues.

The genes are TRBV27 and TRBJ2-7; the match to TRBD2 covers 8 bases. Germline V gene lookup returns CDR1 MNHEY and CDR2 SMNVEV (reference sequence). V was pared by 6 bases and J by 0 bases, with 7 bases of the junction left unmatched. The CDR3 runs 15 residues. DNA of the CDR3: TGTGCCAGCAGCTCCCCTCTAGCGGGCTCCTACGAGCAGTACTTC. Amino acid sequence: CASSSPLAGSYEQYF.

The chain links TRBV19 to TRBJ1-2; TRBD1 matches 8 bases. Germline CDR1 LNHDA, CDR2 SQIVND (reference sequence). V lost 2 bases to trimming and J lost 7 bases; unmatched junction nucleotides: 9. This CDR3 is built from 15 residues. CDR3 sequence (DNA): TGTGCCAGTAGTATACCAGTTGCAGGGGGCAGTGGCTACACCTTC. Amino acids: CASSIPVAGGSGYTF.

The chain links TRBV29-1 to TRBJ2-7, with 12 bases that match TRBD2. This CDR3 has 15 amino acids. V lost 4 bases and J lost 1; bases outside the gene matches: 5. Looked up from germline, CDR1 is SQVTM and CDR2 is ANQGSEA. The CDR3 DNA reads TGCAGCGTTGGGCGACTAGCGGGAGTATCCTACGAGCAGTACTTC. Its protein product is CSVGRLAGVSYEQYF.

CDR3 in amino acids: CAISERGRGNQPQHF. The CDR3 bases are TGTGCCATCAGTGAGAGGGGGAGAGGCAATCAGCCCCAGCATTTT. J is TRBJ1-5 and V is TRBV10-3; D is possibly TRBD1 (6 bases). The CDR3 sequence is 15 residues long. CDR1 is ENHRY, CDR2 SYGVKD, per germline. V gave up 2 bases and J gave up 2 bases, with 10 bases separating them.

This clone has a handful of counts. This chain uses TRBV7-6 with TRBJ2-1; D is uncertain. Germline V gene sequence: CDR1 SGHVS, CDR2 FNYEAQ. The CDR3 has 13 amino acids. V lost 5 bases and J lost 3, with 8 bases in between. CDR3 sequence reads: CASSPRRYNEQFF. The CDR3 region has the DNA TGTGCCAGCAGCCCGCGTCGCTACAATGAGCAGTTCTTC.

J is TRBJ2-7 and V is TRBV9; no firm D call. The germline V gene has CDR1 SGDLS and CDR2 YYNGEE. CDR3 length: 14 amino acids. The V and J ends lost 4 bases and 5 bases respectively, with 16 bases between them. The CDR3 sequence is CASSLGPKWDEQYF. The DNA of the CDR3 is TGTGCCAGCAGCCTCGGGCCCAAATGGGACGAGCAGTACTTC.

DNA for the CDR3: TGCGCCAGCAGCCAGGGGACAGTCGGAAACACCATATATTTT. This codes for CASSQGTVGNTIYF. The chain uses TRBV5-1 and TRBJ1-3; 7 positions agree with TRBD1. Looked up from germline, CDR1 is SGHRS and CDR2 is YFSETQ. With V trimmed by 4 bases and J by 4 bases, 5 bases remained unmatched. CDR3 length: 14 residues.

V is TRBV15 and J is TRBJ1-5, with 9 positions matching TRBD1. CDR1 is LNHNV and CDR2 is YYDKDF in the germline V gene (reference sequence). V lost 0 bases and J lost 11; bases outside the gene matches: 5. The CDR3 is 14 amino acids. The CDR3 DNA follows: TGTGCCACCAGCAGAGATTTAGGGGACAGGGCCCAGCATTTT. This encodes CATSRDLGDRAQHF.

This chain connects TRBV27 to TRBJ2-7, with D possibly TRBD2 on 5 matching bases. The CDR3 spans 15 residues. Trimming took off 2 bases at V and 0 bases at J, with 11 bases between the two ends. In germline, CDR1 is MNHEY, CDR2 SMNVEV (reference sequence). The CDR3 loop reads CASSLRGGYSYEQYF. CDR3 bases: TGTGCCAGCAGTTTAAGAGGCGGGTACTCCTACGAGCAGTACTTC.

The chain has TRBV11-2 and TRBJ1-2; 7 bases match TRBD1. V shed 1 base and J 3 bases; nucleotides not matched to a gene: 8. Germline V CDR1 and CDR2: SGHAT, FQNNGV. CDR3 length equals 16 residues. DNA for the CDR3: TGTGCCAGCAGCTTAGCCCGGGACAGCTATTACTATGGCTACACCTTC. Encoded protein: CASSLARDSYYYGYTF.

The chain combines TRBV11-3 with TRBJ2-3, with 9 bases lining up with TRBD1. The V segment lost 4 bases and the J segment 4 bases; nucleotides outside the gene matches: 6. The germline gives CDR1 SGHNT, CDR2 YENEEA. The CDR3 sequence is 15 residues long. CDR3 loop: CASSSGQGSPDTQYF. The CDR3 DNA reads as TGTGCCAGCAGCTCGGGACAGGGAAGTCCAGATACGCAGTATTTT.

This clone was detected many times. The chain is built from TRBV5-1 and TRBJ2-7; 8 bases agree with TRBD1. V gave up 3 bases and J gave up 2 bases; unmatched junction bases: 7. The CDR3 extends over 15 amino acids. Per the germline V gene, CDR1 is SGHRS and CDR2 is YFSETQ. In DNA, the CDR3 is TGCGCCAGCAGCTCAGGGGGCGCGGATACCTACGAGCAGTACTTC. It yields the protein CASSSGGADTYEQYF. Full variable domain (rest looked up from reference TRBV5-1 and TRBJ2-7): KAGVTQTPRYLIKTRGQQVTLSCSPISGHRSVSWYQQTPGQGLQFLFEYFSETQRNKGNFPGRFSGRQFSNSRSEMNVSTLELGDSALYLCASSSGGADTYEQYFGPGTRLTVT.

The rearrangement joins TRBV6-5 to TRBJ2-4, with 11 bases lining up with TRBD1. The CDR3 is 16 amino acids. From germline, CDR1 is MNHEY and CDR2 SVGAGI. V trimming: 3 bases; J trimming: 3 bases; junction bases outside the gene matches: 4. The chain's CDR3 is CASSYWDRGGKNIQYF. CDR3 bases: TGTGCCAGCAGTTATTGGGACAGGGGGGGCAAAAACATTCAGTACTTC.

This clone was seen only once. The rearrangement uses TRBV13 and TRBJ2-1, with 8 bases lining up with TRBD2. The CDR3 is made up of 16 amino acids. V was pared by 0 bases and J by 6 bases, with 7 bases of the junction left unmatched. Germline CDR1 reads PRHDT; CDR2 reads FYEKMQ (reference sequence). The DNA of the CDR3 is TGTGCCAGCAGCTTAGGAGGGGCGGGGGGTAGCAATGAGCAGTTCTTC. It yields the protein CASSLGGAGGSNEQFF.

The rearrangement uses TRBV5-1 and TRBJ2-1; D gene ambiguous. The CDR3 totals 14 residues. V dropped 4 bases and J dropped 9 bases, with 17 bases sitting between them. CDR1 SGHRS and CDR2 YFSETQ come from the germline V gene. The CDR3 nucleotides read TGCGCCAGCAGCCTGGGTAGTGACCGCGGTGAGCAGTTCTTC. Its translation: CASSLGSDRGEQFF.

The chain couples TRBV30 to TRBJ2-7; 8 positions agree with TRBD1. Per germline, CDR1 GTSNPN and CDR2 SVGIG (reference sequence). This CDR3 spans 15 amino acids. V was pared by 0 bases and J by 2 bases, with 6 bases of the junction left unmatched. DNA for the CDR3: TGTGCCTGGAGTGTTACAGGGACAGGCACCTACGAGCAGTACTTC. Translated, it gives CAWSVTGTGTYEQYF.

The V gene is TRBV29-1, the J gene TRBJ2-1; D ambiguous. CDR1 and CDR2 (germline): SQVTM, ANQGSEA. The CDR3 covers 11 residues. Trimming removed 5 bases from V and 5 bases from J, with 7 bases in between. The CDR3 spells CSVHRDNEQFF. The CDR3 nucleotides are TGCAGCGTTCACCGAGACAATGAGCAGTTCTTC.

The chain carries TRBV7-8 and TRBJ2-7, with D perhaps matching TRBD2 (6 bases). In germline, CDR1 is SGHVS, CDR2 FQNEAQ. The CDR3 consists of 18 residues. With 1 base removed from V and 2 bases from J, the gap between germline ends came to 21 bases. This CDR3 is CASSLDTDIARGPYEQYF. The CDR3 coding sequence is TGTGCCAGCAGCTTAGATACAGACATAGCGCGGGGCCCCTACGAGCAGTACTTC.

At least ten counts were recorded for this clone. CDR3 coding DNA: TGTGCCAGCAGATCTTTAGATGAGCAGTTCTTC. It specifies CASRSLDEQFF. This chain joins TRBV28 and TRBJ2-1; D uncertain. The V gene lost 6 bases and the J gene lost 8 bases, with 8 bases spanning the gap. From germline, CDR1 is MDHEN and CDR2 SYDVKM. This CDR3 has 11 amino acids.